This passage covers 25 T cell receptor beta chains from one sample sequenced in a study of tumor-infiltrating lymphocytes in primary liver carcinoma. The study extracted blood RNA from unsorted whole blood and also extracted germline DNA. A primer matching the constant region was used to make TCR beta cDNA from 450 to 500 ng of total RNA. Library construction for TCR beta comprised three nested multiplex PCR rounds performed with slightly modified ARM-PCR. Primers for the first two PCR rounds were TRBV1-TRBV30 forward primers and a C-beta reverse primer (approximately 10 cycles per round). Each CDR3 protein is one row after TCRdb ran MiXCR on the multiplex PCR reads. The sample holds fewer than 400,000 distinct CDR3 sequences; less than 75% are singletons and the top ten take 9% to 10%. Sequencing used peripheral blood. These receptors came from a man in his forties or fifties with primary liver carcinoma and hepatitis B virus infection.

Comment on this clonotype: It may be a read error: a sequence one base away is much more abundant. This CDR3 is missing its conserved last phenylalanine or tryptophan, likely due to a read error. The chain joins TRBV29-1 to TRBJ2-2; D perhaps matches TRBD1 (6 bases). Deletions cut 2 bases from V and 5 bases from J, with 12 bases between. The CDR3 runs to 14 residues. Germline assignment: CDR1 SQVTM and CDR2 ANQGSEA. The CDR3, as DNA: TGCAGCGTTGAAATGGGGGCGCGTACCGGGGAGCTGTTTCTT. Its protein is CSVEMGARTGELFL.

The gene calls are TRBV11-2 and TRBJ2-1; D unresolved. Germline CDR1 and CDR2: SGHAT and FQNNGV. With 3 bases removed from V and 10 bases from J, the gap between germline ends came to 13 bases. The CDR3 has 13 amino acids. The CDR3 DNA reads TGTGCCAGCAGCTTCTACACCTCGAGCGAGCAGTTCTTC. The encoded protein is CASSFYTSSEQFF. Full variable domain (rest looked up from reference TRBV11-2 and TRBJ2-1): EAGVAQSPRYKIIEKRQSVAFWCNPISGHATLYWYQQILGQGPKLLIQFQNNGVVDDSQLPKDRFSAERLKGVDSTLKIQPAKLEDSAVYLCASSFYTSSEQFFGPGTRLTVL.

Comments on this clonotype: It is likely a read error, because the conserved phenylalanine at the end of the CDR3 is missing. V gene TRBV11-2 combines with J gene TRBJ2-1; the D gene could be TRBD1 or TRBD2 (6 bases each). This CDR3 has 14 amino acids. Germline V gives CDR1 SGHAT, CDR2 FQNNGV. The CDR3 DNA reads as TGTGCCAGCATCTTAGGGGGGTTGAACAATGAGCAGTTCCTC. This translates into CASILGGLNNEQFL.

This clonotype was observed a single time. A much larger clonotype is one base distant, so this may be a read error. This rearrangement joins TRBV6-5 to TRBJ1-2, with D hard to call. Germline-derived CDR1 and CDR2 are MNHEY and SVGAGI. The CDR3 totals 15 residues. The V gene lost 0 bases and the J gene lost 4 bases, with 12 bases spanning the gap. CDR3 region: CASSYSYPGVYGYTF. The CDR3 DNA reads as TGTGCCAGCAGTTACTCTTACCCCGGAGTCTATGGCTACACCTTC.

A note on this clonotype: This may come from a read error, since a much larger clone is one base off. This chain links TRBV6-2 or TRBV6-3 with TRBJ2-2; maybe TRBD2 (5 bases). Germline V gene data show CDR1 as MNHEY and CDR2 as SVGEGT. Trimming shortened V by 6 bases and J by 3 bases, and 14 bases separated the two germline ends. The CDR3 sequence is 15 residues long. CDR3 region: CASRLDIRDTGELFF. In DNA form, the CDR3 reads TGTGCCAGCAGACTAGATATAAGAGACACCGGGGAGCTGTTTTTT.

About this clonotype: A much larger clone is a single base away; this may be a read error. This chain links TRBV5-5 with TRBJ2-1, with 9 bases identical to TRBD2. CDR1 and CDR2 (germline): SGHKS, YYEKEE (reference sequence). V was clipped by 0 bases and J by 7 bases; unmatched bases: 8. There are 16 residues in the CDR3. The CDR3 DNA is TGTGCCAGCAGCTTGGAAGGGACTAGCAGGGGGAATGAGCAGTTCTTC. Translation: CASSLEGTSRGNEQFF.

As DNA, the CDR3 is TGTGCCAGCAGGAGCGTCACGGGACAGGGGGCGAGGGCCTACGAGCAGTACTTC. It specifies CASRSVTGQGARAYEQYF. The gene calls are TRBV6-2 or TRBV6-3 and TRBJ2-7, with 12 bases aligning to TRBD1. CDR3 length: 18 residues. Germline V gene sequence: CDR1 MNHEY, CDR2 SVGEGT. V dropped 6 bases and J dropped 2; count of bases not matched to a gene: 14.

This clonotype was seen repeatedly, ten times or more. V usage is TRBV30 and J usage is TRBJ2-7; a weak D match, TRBD2 (6 bases). Looked up from germline, CDR1 is GTSNPN and CDR2 is SVGIG (reference sequence). This CDR3 contains 13 residues. V shed 2 bases and J shed 0 bases, with 8 bases lying between them. This CDR3 is CAWSREDSYEQYF. DNA of the CDR3: TGTGCCTGGAGTAGGGAGGACTCCTACGAGCAGTACTTC.

This clonotype has just one count. The chain recombines TRBV29-1 with TRBJ1-1, with a possible D match to TRBD1 (5 bases). The CDR3 length is 11 residues. Germline CDR1 is SQVTM and CDR2 is ANQGSEA. The CDR3 bases are TGCAGTGGTGGACATAAGACTGAAGCTTTCTTT. This translates into CSGGHKTEAFF.

This chain connects TRBV5-1 to TRBJ2-7, with TRBD2 matching 7 bases. V dropped 4 bases and J dropped 5; count of bases not matched to a gene: 6. This CDR3 is built from 13 residues. Germline V CDR1 and CDR2: SGHRS, YFSETQ. The CDR3 sequence: CASSRTSFDEQYF. DNA of the CDR3: TGCGCCAGCAGCCGGACTAGTTTTGACGAGCAGTACTTC.

The chain is built from TRBV12-3 or TRBV12-4 and TRBJ2-2, with a tentative D call TRBD1 (6 bases). Deletions cut 6 bases from V and 5 bases from J, with 16 bases between. The CDR3 extends over 15 amino acids. CDR3 amino acids: CASRPRQETTGELFF. The CDR3 region has the DNA TGTGCCAGCAGGCCGCGACAGGAGACTACCGGGGAGCTGTTTTTT.

About this clonotype: This may arise from a read error, as a much more abundant clone is one base away. V gene TRBV6-1 combines with J gene TRBJ1-1; unclear D gene. CDR3 length equals 14 residues. Looked up from germline, CDR1 is MNHNS and CDR2 is SASEGT. CDR3 in DNA: TGTGTCACCCCTCGACCCCCGAAACGGACTGAAGCTTTCTTT. Amino acid sequence: CVTPRPPKRTEAFF.

The rearrangement joins TRBV5-6 to TRBJ2-5, with D tentatively TRBD1 (5 bases). Deletions cut 0 bases from V and 1 base from J, with 13 bases between. The CDR3 consists of 16 residues. Germline-derived CDR1 and CDR2 are SGHDT and YYEEEE. The CDR3 sequence: CASSLGAQERQETQYF. The DNA for the CDR3 is TGTGCCAGCAGCTTGGGGGCACAGGAGCGCCAAGAGACCCAGTACTTC.

This clonotype was picked up a small number of times. The chain is built from TRBV5-4 and TRBJ2-1; no definite D call. Trimming removed 1 base from V and 0 bases from J, with 8 bases in between. This CDR3 has 15 amino acids. The germline CDR1 and CDR2 sequences are SGHNT and YYREEE (reference sequence). CDR3 sequence (DNA): TGTGCCAGCAGCTTGCTCTTAAGCTCCTACAATGAGCAGTTCTTC. It yields the protein CASSLLLSSYNEQFF.

In regard to this clonotype: A clone one base away is much larger, so this may be a read error. J is TRBJ2-3 and V is TRBV6-2 or TRBV6-3; D is ambiguous. Germline assignment: CDR1 MNHEY and CDR2 SVGEGT. This CDR3 is built from 15 residues. V was pared by 7 bases and J by 6 bases, with 20 bases between. The CDR3 region has the DNA TGTGCCAGCACCATGGGCATCCGATGCCCGGATACGCAGTATTTT. Amino acids: CASTMGIRCPDTQYF.

With respect to this clonotype: Relative to the germline gene, one junction end is altered; a read error may explain this. V is TRBV6-2 or TRBV6-3 and J is TRBJ2-7; the match to TRBD2 covers 7 bases. Per germline, CDR1 MNHEY and CDR2 SVGEGT. The CDR3 covers 11 residues. CDR3 bases: TGTCTCAGCAGTTCGAGCGGGGTCAGGAACTTC. Amino acids: CLSSSSGVRNF.

V is TRBV5-4 and J is TRBJ1-2, with no clear D. The CDR3 is 13 amino acids. V lost 0 bases and J 6 bases, leaving 9 bases between the germline ends. Germline CDR1 reads SGHNT; CDR2 reads YYREEE (reference sequence). This CDR3 is CASSLDQFDGYTF. The CDR3 region has the DNA TGTGCCAGCAGCTTGGATCAGTTTGATGGCTACACCTTC.

Note on this clonotype: The junction departs from germline at one end; a sequencing error may be responsible. This rearrangement joins TRBV4-2 to TRBJ1-6; tentatively, D is TRBD1 (6 bases). This CDR3 is 17 amino acids long. Germline V lookup: CDR1 LGHNA, CDR2 YNFKEQ. CDR3 region: CVSSQDGIQGGGSPLHF. CDR3 bases: TGTGTCAGCAGCCAAGATGGGATACAGGGTGGCGGTTCACCCCTCCACTTT.

This clonotype was detected a few times. The rearrangement links TRBV4-3 to TRBJ2-2; 7 nucleotides line up with TRBD2. This CDR3 is 16 amino acids long. After removal of 0 bases from V and 3 bases from J, the junction contained 4 bases not matched to a gene. Germline values: CDR1 LGHNA, CDR2 YSLEER. The CDR3 spells CASSQEWAGDTGELFF. Written as DNA, the CDR3 is TGCGCCAGCAGCCAAGAGTGGGCGGGAGACACCGGGGAGCTGTTTTTT.

As regards this clonotype: The germline gene is not matched at one end of the junction; a read error may be the cause. Here the CDR3 reads CASSQGTSWRTGETQYF. The CDR3 DNA reads as TGCGCCAGCAGCCAAGGGACTAGCTGGAGAACTGGTGAGACTCAGTACTTC. The V call is TRBV4-3, the J call TRBJ2-5, with 8 nucleotides matching TRBD2. This CDR3 is built from 17 residues. CDR1 and CDR2 (germline): LGHNA, YSLEER.

With respect to this clonotype: A much bigger clone sits one base away, suggesting this may be a read error. V gene TRBV6-2 or TRBV6-3 combines with J gene TRBJ2-7; D not certain. The CDR3 extends over 11 amino acids. Deletions cut 8 bases from V and 3 bases from J, with 8 bases between. Looked up from germline, CDR1 is MNHEY and CDR2 is SVGEGT. Written as DNA, the CDR3 is TGTGCCAGCGAAGGGTTCTACGAGCAGTACTTC. Protein: CASEGFYEQYF.

Of note for this clonotype: Germline and junction disagree at one end, which may indicate a read error. The rearrangement joins TRBV4-1 to TRBJ1-3, with TRBD1 matching over 11 bases. The germline V gene encodes CDR1 MGHRA and CDR2 YSYEKL. There are 17 residues in the CDR3. CDR3 nucleotides: TGCGCCGGCAGCCTTGAGTTGGACAGGGGGCCTGAAAACACCATATATTTT. Translated: CAGSLELDRGPENTIYF.

A few counts support this clonotype. A read error may account for a junction end that differs from germline. This chain joins TRBV6-2 or TRBV6-3 and TRBJ2-1; 7 positions match TRBD1. Germline CDR1 reads MNHEY; CDR2 reads SVGEGT. This CDR3 is 17 amino acids long. The CDR3 nucleotides read TGTGTCAGCAGTTACTTGAGAGCCTTTACAGGGGACAATGAGCGGTTCTTC. It codes for CVSSYLRAFTGDNERFF.

The rearrangement joins TRBV11-3 to TRBJ1-1; perhaps TRBD1 as D (6 bases). V was trimmed by 1 base and J by 3 bases, leaving 9 bases between them. CDR1 is SGHNT and CDR2 is YENEEA in the germline V gene. This CDR3 region has 14 residues. CDR3 in DNA: TGTGCCAGCAGCTTAGGGGGGCCGGACACTGAAGCTTTCTTT. It translates to CASSLGGPDTEAFF.

The chain combines TRBV10-2 with TRBJ2-5, with TRBD2 matching 12 bases. V gave up 4 bases and J gave up 3 bases; unmatched junction bases: 21. The CDR3 covers 21 residues. Germline V lookup: CDR1 WSHSY, CDR2 SAAADI. The CDR3: CASSGDPEGLAGIFSEETQYF. The CDR3 nucleotides are TGCGCCAGCAGTGGAGACCCCGAGGGACTAGCGGGTATATTTTCAGAAGAGACCCAGTACTTC.